These T cell receptor beta chains were read from a single sample in a study of vaccination effects on CD4 cells after COVID-19. Assay used: immunoSEQ multiplex PCR; TCRdb lists only in-frame clones, some missing. The sample consists of about 61,000 clones, 75% to 85% of them appearing once. Their antigens remain unidentified. The sample consisted of CD4+ T cells from PBMCs cultured with HCoV-229E spike peptides, taken before COVID-19 vaccination. These receptors came from a human donor who received a COVID-19 vaccine. The CDR3 runs from the conserved cysteine through the conserved F or W. The order of the fields is clone size, V gene, D gene, J gene, CDR3 protein, CDR3 DNA. D genes are given only for firm matches. The size entry is marked missing in some rows and otherwise reads once, few, many or a size class.

-,TRBV7-2,-,TRBJ2-5,CASTPGGGTQETQYF,TGTGCCAGCACGCCAGGCGGGGGCACTCAGGAGACCCAGTACTTC
few,TRBV15,TRBD1,TRBJ1-5,CATSRQGNNQPQHF,TGTGCCACTTCCCGACAGGGGAACAATCAGCCCCAGCATTTT
once,TRBV24-1,-,TRBJ2-4,CATSDFTGNGNIQYF,TGTGCCACCAGTGATTTTACAGGGAATGGGAACATTCAGTACTTC
-,TRBV5-6,TRBD1,TRBJ2-4,CASSLVGTGVNAKNIQYF,TGTGCCAGCAGCTTGGTGGGGACAGGGGTGAATGCCAAAAACATTCAGTACTTC
-,TRBV6-2/TRBV6-3,-,TRBJ1-5,CASSRAGEQKPQHF,TGTGCCAGCAGTCGCGCAGGGGAGCAGAAGCCCCAGCATTTT
-,TRBV5-6,-,TRBJ1-5,CASSLALDGTGDQPQHF,TGTGCCAGCAGCTTGGCCCTGGATGGGACGGGGGATCAGCCCCAGCATTTT
-,TRBV3-1/TRBV3-2,-,TRBJ2-1,CASSPNTDSYNEQFF,TGTGCCAGCAGCCCCAACACGGATTCCTACAATGAGCAGTTCTTC
few,TRBV18,-,TRBJ1-1,CASSPRLNTEAFF,TGTGCCAGCTCACCCCGACTGAACACTGAAGCTTTCTTT
-,TRBV28,-,TRBJ1-2,CASSLLLDRGYGYTF,TGTGCCAGCAGTTTACTTCTAGATAGGGGCTATGGCTACACCTTC
-,TRBV7-8,-,TRBJ2-2,CASSLAVVTGELFF,TGTGCCAGCAGCTTAGCGGTGGTCACCGGGGAGCTGTTTTTT
-,TRBV10-3,TRBD1,TRBJ1-1,CAIRQGGTNTEAFF,TGTGCCATCAGGCAGGGGGGAACTAACACTGAAGCTTTCTTT
-,TRBV28,-,TRBJ1-2,CASSLGGRHTHGYTF,TGTGCCAGCAGTTTAGGCGGCAGGCACACCCATGGCTACACCTTC
-,TRBV5-4,-,TRBJ2-1,CASSFFGTRSNEQFF,TGTGCCAGCAGCTTTTTCGGGACTCGCAGCAATGAGCAGTTCTTC
-,TRBV19,-,TRBJ1-3,CASRPSGNSGNTIYF,TGTGCCAGTAGACCATCAGGGAACTCTGGAAACACCATATATTTT
once,TRBV10-3,TRBD2,TRBJ2-5,CAIKGSQGGETQYF,TGTGCCATCAAAGGGAGTCAGGGAGGGGAGACCCAGTACTTC
once,TRBV2,TRBD1,TRBJ1-2,CASSADREEYGYTF,TGTGCCAGCAGTGCGGACAGGGAGGAATATGGCTACACCTTC
-,TRBV6-1,TRBD1,TRBJ1-5,CASSEWAGTGDIHQPQHF,TGTGCCAGCAGTGAATGGGCAGGGACAGGGGATATTCATCAGCCCCAGCATTTT
few,TRBV4-1,-,TRBJ1-6,CASSQAPNSPLHF,TGCGCCAGCAGCCAAGCCCCGAATTCACCCCTCCACTTT
-,TRBV19,-,TRBJ1-1,CASRGQGEAFF,TGTGCCAGTAGGGGGCAGGGTGAAGCTTTCTTT
-,TRBV18,-,TRBJ2-1,CASSPGQNNEQFF,TGTGCCAGCTCTCCCGGACAGAACAATGAGCAGTTCTTC
-,TRBV24-1,-,TRBJ1-1,CATSDPNTEAFF,TGTGCCACCAGTGACCCGAACACTGAAGCTTTCTTT
-,TRBV5-1,TRBD2,TRBJ2-1,CASSLAGGHSYNEQFF,TGCGCCAGCAGCTTAGCGGGGGGGCACTCCTACAATGAGCAGTTCTTC
-,TRBV7-2,-,TRBJ2-4,CASSPYHRTGSKNIQYF,TGTGCCAGCAGCCCCTACCATAGGACGGGATCCAAAAACATTCAGTACTTC
-,TRBV6-5,-,TRBJ2-4,CASSRLGQGENIQYF,TGTGCCAGCAGTCGACTGGGCCAAGGGGAAAACATTCAGTACTTC
-,TRBV5-1,-,TRBJ2-2,CASSDIGGTGELFF,TGCGCCAGCAGTGATATAGGGGGGACCGGGGAGCTGTTTTTT
-,TRBV28,TRBD1,TRBJ1-1,CASTQGAGDAFF,TGTGCCAGCACCCAGGGGGCAGGAGACGCTTTCTTT
-,TRBV7-3,TRBD2,TRBJ2-5,CASSLGGLAGVETQYF,TGTGCCAGCAGCTTAGGTGGACTAGCGGGAGTAGAGACCCAGTACTTC
-,TRBV24-1,-,TRBJ2-5,CATSDFRQGETQYF,TGTGCCACCAGTGATTTCCGGCAGGGAGAGACCCAGTACTTC
-,TRBV19,TRBD1,TRBJ1-5,CASSTQGARTQPQHF,TGTGCCAGTAGTACACAGGGGGCGAGGACTCAGCCCCAGCATTTT
-,TRBV7-8,-,TRBJ2-3,CASSLAPASDSTDTQYF,TGTGCCAGCAGCTTAGCGCCCGCTAGCGACAGCACAGATACGCAGTATTTT
-,TRBV2,-,TRBJ2-1,CASSVTHSSSYNEQFF,TGTGCCAGCAGTGTGACACATTCAAGCTCCTACAATGAGCAGTTCTTC
-,TRBV29-1,-,TRBJ2-1,CSVNDNEQFF,TGCAGCGTTAACGACAATGAGCAGTTCTTC
-,TRBV10-3,TRBD1,TRBJ2-2,CAISESAGGNTGELFF,TGTGCCATCAGTGAGTCGGCAGGGGGGAACACCGGGGAGCTGTTTTTT
once,TRBV4-1,-,TRBJ1-1,CASSQTERGVQRAFF,TGCGCCAGCAGCCAGACGGAGAGGGGCGTTCAGCGAGCTTTCTTT
once,TRBV5-4,-,TRBJ1-3,CASSLRGNGNTIYF,TGTGCCAGCAGCTTGCGGGGGAATGGAAACACCATATATTTT
-,TRBV5-1,-,TRBJ1-2,CASSLDRSNGYTF,TGCGCCAGCAGCTTGGACAGATCTAACGGCTACACCTTC
-,TRBV6-5,-,TRBJ1-4,CASSYRGLGNEKLFF,TGTGCCAGCAGTTATCGGGGACTGGGTAATGAAAAACTGTTTTTT
few,TRBV18,TRBD1,TRBJ1-1,CASSPSGGLTEAFF,TGTGCCAGCTCACCCTCAGGGGGTCTCACTGAAGCTTTCTTT
-,TRBV12-5,-,TRBJ1-1,CASGREGFNTEAFF,TGTGCTAGTGGTCGGGAGGGTTTTAACACTGAAGCTTTCTTT
-,TRBV7-3,TRBD2,TRBJ2-2,CASAPGLAGVLGGELFF,TGTGCCAGTGCCCCAGGCCTAGCGGGGGTCCTGGGCGGGGAGCTGTTTTTT
-,TRBV12-3/TRBV12-4,-,TRBJ1-1,CASSLVGSTEAFF,TGTGCCAGCAGTTTGGTCGGATCCACTGAAGCTTTCTTT
-,TRBV5-1,-,TRBJ2-3,CASRQSLMGGTDTQYF,TGCGCCAGCCGACAGAGCCTAATGGGGGGCACAGATACGCAGTATTTT
-,TRBV19,TRBD1,TRBJ1-2,CASTMSPGQGRNGYTF,TGTGCCAGTACGATGTCACCGGGACAGGGTAGGAATGGCTACACCTTC
few,TRBV12-3/TRBV12-4,TRBD1,TRBJ1-5,CASRGQGDQPQHF,TGTGCCAGCAGAGGACAGGGAGATCAGCCCCAGCATTTT
-,TRBV29-1,TRBD1,TRBJ1-2,CSVELQGRGYTF,TGCAGCGTTGAACTACAGGGGCGAGGCTACACCTTC
once,TRBV2,-,TRBJ2-5,CANKGDRGGQETQYF,TGTGCCAATAAAGGAGACAGGGGAGGGCAAGAGACCCAGTACTTC